Below are 21 T cell receptor beta chains sequenced from a single sample in a study of radiation and T cells in renal cell carcinoma. Time point: blood 4 weeks post-SBRT, at nephrectomy. This sample's treatment: 15 Gy SBRT to primary tumor, nephrectomy 4 weeks later. The method was immunoSEQ multiplex PCR; TCRdb's version includes in-frame clones alone and lacks a portion of them. The sample holds around 74,000 clones, less than 90% seen once. The source was blood, collected from a patient whose treatment included radiotherapy and nephrectomy. The receptors originated from a woman aged 55 to 70 with renal cell carcinoma.

V gene TRBV10-1 combines with J gene TRBJ2-7, with D maybe TRBD1 (6 bases). Trimming removed 5 bases at V and 3 bases at J, with 11 bases between. The CDR3 spans 13 residues. Germline V gene data show CDR1 as WNHNN and CDR2 as SYGVQD (reference sequence). The CDR3 reads CASSPGEIYEQYF. The DNA for the CDR3 is TGCGCCAGCAGTCCAGGGGAGATCTACGAGCAGTACTTC.

The chain joins TRBV2 to TRBJ1-4, with TRBD1 identical over 8 bases. The CDR3 runs to 16 residues. The trim removed 1 base at V and 5 bases at J, leaving 6 bases unmatched. Germline CDR1 SNHLY, CDR2 FYNNEI. CDR3 DNA sequence: TGTGCCAGCAGTGAAGGGGCGGGACAGGCAAATGAAAAACTGTTTTTT. Protein product: CASSEGAGQANEKLFF.

J is TRBJ2-7 and V is TRBV28, with TRBD1 matching over 7 bases. Trimming took 2 bases from V and 0 from J; bases not matched to a gene: 4. Germline V CDR1 and CDR2: MDHEN, SYDVKM. The CDR3 covers 15 residues. The CDR3 nucleotides read TGTGCCAGCAGTTTACGCAGGGGGAGCTCCTACGAGCAGTACTTC. This codes for CASSLRRGSSYEQYF.

This rearrangement joins TRBV11-2 to TRBJ2-5; 11 bases align to TRBD1. This CDR3 has 15 residues. Per the germline V gene, CDR1 is SGHAT and CDR2 is FQNNGV. J lost 6 bases, V lost 7 bases, and 10 bases had no gene match. The DNA of the CDR3 is TGTGCCAGCACCTCCGGGACAGGGGGTGGAAAGACCCAGTACTTC. Amino acids: CASTSGTGGGKTQYF.

The chain has TRBV6-1 and TRBJ1-2, with D maybe TRBD1 (6 bases). The V end was cut by 7 bases, the J end by 5 bases, with 11 bases between. The CDR3 has 12 amino acids. Germline V lookup: CDR1 MNHNS, CDR2 SASEGT. The CDR3 coding sequence is TGTGCCAGCACCATAGGGGGGTATGGCTACACCTTC. The encoded protein is CASTIGGYGYTF.

The V call is TRBV15, the J call TRBJ2-5; possible D gene TRBD1, 6 bases. Deletions cut 0 bases from V and 1 base from J, with 12 bases between. There are 16 residues in the CDR3. Germline V gives CDR1 LNHNV, CDR2 YYDKDF (reference sequence). CDR3: CATSREGNRAQETQYF. CDR3 sequence (DNA): TGTGCCACCAGCAGAGAAGGCAACAGGGCCCAAGAGACCCAGTACTTC.

Here the CDR3 DNA reads TGCAGCGTTAAGAGCACAGATACGCAGTATTTT. Its protein is CSVKSTDTQYF. This sequence joins TRBV29-1 and TRBJ2-3; D gene uncertain. V was clipped by 5 bases and J by 0 bases, with 3 bases between them. Germline loops: CDR1 SQVTM, CDR2 ANQGSEA. The CDR3 is made up of 11 amino acids.

The chain joins TRBV5-5 to TRBJ2-3; D may be TRBD1 (5 bases). Germline assignment: CDR1 SGHKS and CDR2 YYEKEE (reference sequence). The CDR3 totals 15 residues. V gave up 2 bases and J gave up 0 bases, with 10 bases separating them. CDR3: CASSFDRPSTDTQYF. The CDR3 DNA reads TGTGCCAGCAGCTTCGACAGACCTAGCACAGATACGCAGTATTTT.

The chain joins TRBV5-6 to TRBJ1-1, with D unclear. The germline CDR1 and CDR2 sequences are SGHDT and YYEEEE. The CDR3 contains 14 residues. The V end was cut by 0 bases, the J end by 1 base, with 7 bases between. This chain's CDR3 is CASSLAGRNTEAFF. The CDR3 nucleotides are TGTGCCAGCAGCTTGGCCGGGCGGAACACTGAAGCTTTCTTT.

The V gene is TRBV11-2, the J gene TRBJ2-3, with TRBD1 matching 10 bases. Germline assignment: CDR1 SGHAT and CDR2 FQNNGV. The CDR3 has 17 residues. The ends lost 1 base at V and 4 bases at J; junction bases unmatched: 8. CDR3 coding DNA: TGTGCCAGCAGCTTAGTCGGGACAGGGGCCCCCCCAGATACGCAGTATTTT. Its translation: CASSLVGTGAPPDTQYF.

The V gene is TRBV15, the J gene TRBJ2-1; 8 bases agree with TRBD2. The CDR3 covers 17 residues. CDR1 and CDR2 from the germline V gene are LNHNV and YYDKDF (reference sequence). The trim removed 2 bases at V and 6 bases at J, leaving 12 bases unmatched. CDR3 in DNA: TGTGCCACCAGCAGATCTACCGGGACTAGGTCTGGCAATGAGCAGTTCTTC. This sequence encodes CATSRSTGTRSGNEQFF.

This clone was detected once. This sequence joins TRBV6-5 and TRBJ2-7; the D is unclear. The CDR3 has 11 amino acids. V was cut by 4 bases and J by 2 bases, with 3 bases left in between. The V gene's germline CDR1 is MNHEY and CDR2 SVGAGI. The CDR3 region has the DNA TGTGCCAGCAGTTTCGCCTACGAGCAGTACTTC. It translates to CASSFAYEQYF.

This clone was recorded a few times. The chain couples TRBV7-2 to TRBJ2-5, with 14 bases lining up with TRBD2. V trimming: 4 bases; J trimming: 5 bases; junction bases outside the gene matches: 9. This CDR3 has 17 residues. Germline values: CDR1 SGHTA, CDR2 FQGNSA. CDR3 loop: CASSSGLAGARWETQYF. CDR3 sequence (DNA): TGTGCCAGCAGCTCGGGACTAGCGGGAGCTAGATGGGAGACCCAGTACTTC.

V is TRBV14 and J is TRBJ2-1; D gene unclear. Germline CDR1 and CDR2: SGHDN and FVKESK. V was cut by 1 base and J by 6 bases, with 7 bases left in between. The length of the CDR3 is 13 residues. CDR3: CASSQGGLNEQFF. CDR3 in DNA: TGTGCCAGCAGCCAAGGGGGTCTCAATGAGCAGTTCTTC.

The chain recombines TRBV6-5 with TRBJ1-1; 7 bases fit TRBD1. The germline V gene has CDR1 MNHEY and CDR2 SVGAGI. CDR3 length: 15 amino acids. V shed 0 bases and J 8 bases; nucleotides not matched to a gene: 9. As DNA, the CDR3 is TGTGCCAGCAGTTACTCACCTCGGGCAGGGGGAGAAGCTTTCTTT. Translating it yields CASSYSPRAGGEAFF.

This clone was seen more than once but under ten times. This chain joins TRBV5-4 and TRBJ2-6, with D possibly being TRBD1 (7 bases). Germline CDR1 SGHNT, CDR2 YYREEE (reference sequence). Between the trimmed V and J ends, which lost 2 bases and 1 base, there was a span of 13 bases. The CDR3 is 17 amino acids. CDR3 amino acids: CASSLQGRNSGANVLTF. In DNA form, the CDR3 reads TGTGCCAGCAGCTTACAGGGGAGGAATTCTGGGGCCAACGTCCTGACTTTC.

The genes are TRBV29-1 and TRBJ1-3; maybe TRBD1 (6 bases). Germline loops: CDR1 SQVTM, CDR2 ANQGSEA. This CDR3 has 14 amino acids. Trimming left V 4 bases short and J 0 bases short, with 10 bases between. CDR3: CSVADRSSGNTIYF. The CDR3, as DNA: TGCAGCGTTGCCGACAGGTCCTCTGGAAACACCATATATTTT.

This chain joins TRBV6-1 and TRBJ1-5; possibly TRBD1 for D (6 bases). CDR1 and CDR2 (germline): MNHNS, SASEGT. The V and J ends lost 5 bases and 2 bases respectively, with 13 bases between them. CDR3 length equals 15 residues. The DNA of the CDR3 is TGTGCCAGCAGTCAGGACAGAATTGGCAATCAGCCCCAGCATTTT. It specifies CASSQDRIGNQPQHF.

The chain is built from TRBV6-6 and TRBJ1-6, with D possibly being TRBD1 (5 bases). Germline CDR1 reads MNHNY; CDR2 reads SVGAGI (reference sequence). This CDR3 is 14 amino acids long. V gave up 3 bases and J gave up 9 bases, with 12 bases separating them. The DNA of the CDR3 is TGTGCCAGCAGTTATGGGGGATCGGGTTCACCCCTCCACTTT. Its protein product is CASSYGGSGSPLHF.

This clone was counted only a few times. The CDR3 spells CATSRSATTNEKLFF. The CDR3 bases are TGTGCCACCAGCAGATCTGCAACAACTAATGAAAAACTGTTTTTT. The chain combines TRBV15 with TRBJ1-4; D gene uncertain. The CDR3 consists of 15 residues. Between the trimmed V and J ends, which lost 2 bases and 0 bases, there was a span of 7 bases. Germline CDR1 LNHNV, CDR2 YYDKDF (reference sequence).

The rearrangement links TRBV18 to TRBJ1-3; 10 nucleotides agree with TRBD1. Trimming removed 6 bases from V and 2 bases from J; junction bases left unmatched: 10. CDR1 and CDR2 from the germline V gene are KGHSH and LQKENI. CDR3 length equals 17 residues. The CDR3 DNA follows: TGTGCCAGCTCGGGAGCGGGACAGGGGTCGCCTGGAAACACCATATATTTT. It encodes CASSGAGQGSPGNTIYF.